Listed here are 28 T cell receptor beta chains from one sample, sequenced in a study of identical twins (TCRdb year 2016). Library method: 5' RACE. Sequencing was carried out with an Illumina HiSeq 2000. TCRdb trimmed the raw reads at Q25, called clones with MiXCR and kept productive beta chains. Entries are consolidated by CDR3 protein sequence, retaining the most common genes and DNA. The sample includes around 370,000 distinct CDR3 sequences, with roughly 9% observed a single time. Under 9.5% of the sample lies in the top ten. Sequencing was carried out using naive T cells sorted from blood. This specimen's cell subset or site label, interpreted: cells isolated with a human naive T-cell isolation kit. These receptors were taken from a woman aged 50 to 65 in good health.

This clonotype was detected ten times or more. V gene TRBV3-1 combines with J gene TRBJ1-2, with D possibly matching TRBD1 (5 bases). Germline-derived CDR1 and CDR2 are LGHDT and YNNKEL (reference sequence). The CDR3 loop spans 15 amino acids. V lost 1 base and J 1 base, leaving 10 bases between the germline ends. The CDR3 is CASSQAQGGNYGYTF. CDR3 coding DNA: TGTGCCAGCAGCCAAGCGCAGGGCGGTAACTATGGCTACACCTTC.

The chain links TRBV20-1 to TRBJ1-2; D gene ambiguous. Trimming pared 2 bases from V and 8 bases from J, leaving 12 bases between. The CDR3 has 12 residues. Per the germline V gene, CDR1 is DFQATT and CDR2 is SNEGSKA (reference sequence). The CDR3: CSARIVARGYTF. The CDR3, as DNA: TGCAGTGCTAGAATCGTGGCGAGGGGCTACACCTTC.

The table lists this clonotype with many counts. The chain has TRBV7-9 and TRBJ2-7, with 9 nucleotides matching TRBD2. The V gene's germline CDR1 is SEHNR and CDR2 FQNEAQ (reference sequence). This CDR3 has 14 amino acids. After removal of 5 bases from V and 7 bases from J, the junction contained 9 bases not matched to a gene. CDR3 nucleotide sequence: TGTGCCAGCAGCGCTTCTAGCGGGATTTTTGAGCAGTACTTC. This codes for CASSASSGIFEQYF.

This clonotype has just a few counts. The CDR3 DNA is TGTGCCAGCAGTTTACAGGGGGCCAACCCTGGGCGCAATCAGCCCCAGCATTTT. It specifies CASSLQGANPGRNQPQHF. The gene calls are TRBV12-3 or TRBV12-4 and TRBJ1-5, with TRBD1 identical over 8 bases. The V segment lost 2 bases and the J segment 2 bases; nucleotides outside the gene matches: 11. CDR3 length: 18 amino acids.

The chain recombines TRBV6-6 with TRBJ2-3; TRBD2 agrees at 7 bases. Germline lookup yields CDR1 MNHNY and CDR2 SVGAGI (reference sequence). Unmatched junction bases numbered 3, after V lost 0 bases and J lost 3 bases. The CDR3 spans 15 residues. CDR3 DNA sequence: TGTGCCAGCAGTTACTCGGGAGGGCGTACAGATACGCAGTATTTT. Protein sequence: CASSYSGGRTDTQYF.

In its sample, this clonotype was seen many times. The chain recombines TRBV12-3 or TRBV12-4 with TRBJ2-5, with unresolved D. V gave up 5 bases and J gave up 4 bases, with 17 bases separating them. The CDR3 loop spans 15 amino acids. The CDR3 DNA reads TGTGCCAGCAGTGATCTAGGGCCCCTACGAGAGACCCAGTACTTC. It translates to CASSDLGPLRETQYF.

This clonotype was observed at least ten times. It is unclear where the CDR3 begins or ends on the DNA, so no DNA is shown, and the CDR3 is as TCRdb lists it. J is TRBJ2-7 and V is TRBV21-1; the table names TRBD2, a call not compared with the DNA. TRBV21-1 is termed a pseudogene. The CDR3 is 15 residues long, counting both termini. CDR3 protein: CASSDVAGGSYEQYV.

V is TRBV3-1 and J is TRBJ2-1; D may be TRBD2 (6 bases). CDR1 and CDR2 from the germline V gene are LGHDT and YNNKEL (reference sequence). The V end lost 3 bases, the J end lost 2 bases, and 14 bases lay between the germline ends. The CDR3 is 16 amino acids. The CDR3 DNA is TGTGCCAGCAGCCATGAAGCGGGCCTTACCTACAATGAGCAGTTCTTC. As protein: CASSHEAGLTYNEQFF.

A few counts support this clonotype. The rearrangement uses TRBV29-1 and TRBJ2-1; D is perhaps TRBD2 (5 bases). V gave up 4 bases and J gave up 7 bases, with 14 bases separating them. The CDR3 extends over 13 amino acids. Germline V gene lookup returns CDR1 SQVTM and CDR2 ANQGSEA. In nucleotides, the CDR3 is TGCAGCGTTGGGGCTAGCCCCTCTAATGAGCAGTTCTTC. Protein sequence: CSVGASPSNEQFF.

This clonotype was seen ten or more times. J is TRBJ2-7 and V is TRBV6-1, with 7 bases fitting TRBD1. CDR1 is MNHNS and CDR2 is SASEGT in the germline V gene. With 4 bases clipped from V and 4 bases from J, the junction kept 7 bases outside the gene matches. The CDR3 consists of 14 residues. The CDR3 DNA sequence: TGTGCCAGCAGTGTTTTGAGGGGGCCTTACGAGCAGTACTTC. Amino acids: CASSVLRGPYEQYF.

This clonotype was observed a handful of times. V usage is TRBV7-9 and J usage is TRBJ2-5; D is ambiguous. The CDR3 runs 15 residues. Germline assignment: CDR1 SEHNR and CDR2 FQNEAQ (reference sequence). V lost 4 bases and J lost 1, with 13 bases in between. The CDR3 sequence is CASSSDVRIQETQYF. As DNA, the CDR3 is TGTGCCAGCAGCTCGGATGTAAGGATCCAAGAGACCCAGTACTTC.

The V and J genes are TRBV5-1 and TRBJ2-1; tentatively, D is TRBD2 (6 bases). Germline lookup yields CDR1 SGHRS and CDR2 YFSETQ. The CDR3 is made up of 14 amino acids. Trimming removed 4 bases at V and 4 bases at J, with 12 bases between. The CDR3 is CASSIRERYNEQFF. The CDR3 DNA reads as TGCGCCAGCAGCATACGGGAGCGTTACAATGAGCAGTTCTTC.

This clonotype was found a few times. The chain has TRBV3-1 and TRBJ2-1, with a tentative D call TRBD2 (5 bases). V lost 4 bases and J lost 12, with 19 bases in between. The germline gives CDR1 LGHDT, CDR2 YNNKEL (reference sequence). The CDR3 totals 14 residues. CDR3 sequence (DNA): TGTGCCAGCAGCCGAAGGGCCGACGGGATCGGGCAGTTCTTC. Translated: CASSRRADGIGQFF.

A few counts support this clonotype. The chain recombines TRBV5-4 with TRBJ2-1; 7 bases agree with TRBD1. V lost 4 bases and J lost 10; bases outside the gene matches: 5. CDR1 SGHNT and CDR2 YYREEE come from the germline V gene (reference sequence). The CDR3 spans 12 residues. DNA of the CDR3: TGTGCCAGCAGCAGACAGGGCGGCGAGCAGTTCTTC. This encodes CASSRQGGEQFF.

V is TRBV21-1 and J is TRBJ2-3; TRBD2 is the table's D call and was not checked against the DNA. TRBV21-1 counts as a pseudogene. This CDR3 comprises 17 residues. The CDR3 bases are TGTGCCAGCAGCCAAATTAGCCCGGGCTCGCCTTCAGATACGCAGTATTTT. Amino acids: CASSQISPGSPSDTQYF.

The chain is built from TRBV7-3 and TRBJ2-1; D perhaps matches TRBD2 (5 bases). Germline CDR1 is SGHTA and CDR2 is FQGTGA. The CDR3 totals 12 residues. V dropped 4 bases and J dropped 9 bases, with 10 bases sitting between them. The CDR3 reads CASSSIGGEQFF. CDR3 coding DNA: TGTGCCAGCAGCTCAATTGGAGGTGAGCAGTTCTTC.

At least ten counts were recorded for this clonotype. This chain uses TRBV4-1 with TRBJ1-3; unclear D gene. Germline assignment: CDR1 MGHRA and CDR2 YSYEKL. V dropped 0 bases and J dropped 3 bases, with 12 bases sitting between them. The CDR3 runs to 16 residues. In DNA, the CDR3 is TGCGCCAGCAGCCAAGATATACCTTTCGATGGAAACACCATATATTTT. Protein sequence: CASSQDIPFDGNTIYF.

This clonotype was seen at least ten times. The CDR3 spells CATSRAGARETQYF. The CDR3 DNA sequence: TGTGCCACCAGCCGGGCAGGGGCGCGAGAGACCCAGTACTTC. The rearrangement links TRBV15 to TRBJ2-5; TRBD1 might be the D (6 bases). The CDR3 runs to 14 residues. V lost 5 bases, J lost 4 bases, and 14 bases lay in between. Germline CDR1 and CDR2: LNHNV and YYDKDF (reference sequence).

This chain connects TRBV5-5 to TRBJ2-6; TRBD1 is a possible D gene (6 bases). Per germline, CDR1 SGHKS and CDR2 YYEKEE (reference sequence). V lost 4 bases and J 0 bases, leaving 20 bases between the germline ends. This CDR3 is 19 amino acids long. CDR3 DNA sequence: TGTGCCAGCAGCCAAAAATTACAGGGTACCTTCTCTGGGGCCAACGTCCTGACTTTC. Translating gives CASSQKLQGTFSGANVLTF.

The chain links TRBV6-5 to TRBJ2-5; D possibly corresponds to TRBD1 (6 bases). V lost 2 bases, J lost 1 base, and 29 bases lay in between. This CDR3 comprises 21 residues. Germline V gives CDR1 MNHEY, CDR2 SVGAGI. CDR3 sequence reads: CASSYKGVGAGPLSGQETQYF. The CDR3 nucleotides are TGTGCCAGCAGTTACAAGGGGGTAGGGGCAGGGCCTCTCTCCGGCCAAGAGACCCAGTACTTC.

This clonotype was detected ten times or more. The V and J genes are TRBV24-1 and TRBJ2-2; D gene unclear. Germline V gene sequence: CDR1 KGHDR, CDR2 SFDVKD. This CDR3 has 14 residues. Trimming removed 4 bases at V and 6 bases at J, with 11 bases between. Here the CDR3 reads CATSEGRSSGELFF. In nucleotides, the CDR3 is TGTGCCACCAGTGAGGGTCGCTCCTCCGGGGAGCTGTTTTTT.

There are many counts of this clonotype. This chain connects TRBV5-1 to TRBJ2-7; the D is unclear. Germline V gene sequence: CDR1 SGHRS, CDR2 YFSETQ. Trimming left V 0 bases short and J 2 bases short, with 6 bases between. The CDR3 has 13 residues. The CDR3 nucleotides are TGCGCCAGCAGCTTGGCAGGAACCTACGAGCAGTACTTC. Its protein is CASSLAGTYEQYF.

V and J are TRBV6-2 or TRBV6-3 and TRBJ2-5; tentatively, D is TRBD1 (6 bases). V was clipped by 6 bases and J by 5 bases, with 13 bases between them. This CDR3 comprises 13 residues. The germline CDR1 and CDR2 sequences are MNHEY and SVGEGT. CDR3 sequence reads: CASSPWGPETQYF. CDR3 nucleotides: TGTGCCAGCAGCCCGTGGGGGCCGGAGACCCAGTACTTC.

This chain links TRBV20-1 with TRBJ1-1, with a weak D call TRBD1 (6 bases). Germline V lookup: CDR1 DFQATT, CDR2 SNEGSKA (reference sequence). This CDR3 comprises 15 residues. V was trimmed by 0 bases and J by 5 bases, leaving 16 bases between them. The CDR3 reads CSARDLTGRKTEAFF. The DNA for the CDR3 is TGCAGTGCTAGAGATCTCACAGGGCGGAAAACTGAAGCTTTCTTT.

DNA of the CDR3: TGTGCCAGCAGCCCTACTGTGGAGGCGGAGCAGTATTTT. The encoded protein is CASSPTVEAEQYF. The J gene is TRBJ2-3, the V gene TRBV7-6, with D possibly matching TRBD2 (5 bases). Germline V gene sequence: CDR1 SGHVS, CDR2 FNYEAQ. There are 13 residues in the CDR3. V dropped 5 bases and J dropped 11 bases, with 17 bases sitting between them.

The V and J genes are TRBV6-5 and TRBJ2-5; D tentatively reads TRBD1 or TRBD2 (7 bases each). In germline, CDR1 is MNHEY, CDR2 SVGAGI. The CDR3 spans 12 residues. V dropped 5 bases and J dropped 7 bases, with 11 bases sitting between them. CDR3 bases: TGTGCCAGCAGTGTCAGGGGGGGGACCCAGTACTTC. This gives the protein CASSVRGGTQYF.

To note about this clonotype: A much larger clone sits a single nucleotide away, making a read error possible. The V and J genes are TRBV6-5 and TRBJ2-6; D is unresolved. The CDR3 extends over 13 amino acids. Trimming stripped 6 bases from V and 2 bases from J, with 5 bases between. CDR1 is MNHEY, CDR2 SVGAGI, per germline. The CDR3 coding sequence is TGTGCCAGCAGGGCCCCTGGGGCCAACGTCCTGACTTTC. Protein sequence: CASRAPGANVLTF.

Comment on this clonotype: With a much larger clone just one base away, this may be a read error. The V call is TRBV27, the J call TRBJ2-3; 8 nucleotides agree with TRBD2. In germline, CDR1 is MNHEY, CDR2 SMNVEV (reference sequence). The CDR3 contains 18 residues. In DNA, the CDR3 is TGTGCCAGCAGTCCGGGACACGCACCGGGACTAGTCAAAGATCCGCAGTATTTT. As protein: CASSPGHAPGLVKDPQYF.